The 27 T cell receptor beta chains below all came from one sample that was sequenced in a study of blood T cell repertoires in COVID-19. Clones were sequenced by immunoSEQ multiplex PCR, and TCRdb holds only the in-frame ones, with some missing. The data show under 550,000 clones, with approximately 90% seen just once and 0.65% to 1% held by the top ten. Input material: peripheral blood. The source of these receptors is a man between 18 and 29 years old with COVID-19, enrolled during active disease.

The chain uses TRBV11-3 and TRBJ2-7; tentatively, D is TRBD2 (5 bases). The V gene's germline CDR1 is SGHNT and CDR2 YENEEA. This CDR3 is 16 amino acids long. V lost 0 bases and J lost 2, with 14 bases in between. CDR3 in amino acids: CASSLDLLGVPYEQYF. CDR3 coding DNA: TGTGCCAGCAGCTTAGATCTACTAGGCGTCCCCTACGAGCAGTACTTC.

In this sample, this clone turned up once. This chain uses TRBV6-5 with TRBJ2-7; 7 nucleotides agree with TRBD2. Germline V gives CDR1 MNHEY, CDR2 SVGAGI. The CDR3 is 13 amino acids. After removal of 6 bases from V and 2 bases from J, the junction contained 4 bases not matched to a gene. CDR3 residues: CASRDGRTYEQYF. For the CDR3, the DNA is TGTGCCAGCAGGGACGGGAGGACCTACGAGCAGTACTTC.

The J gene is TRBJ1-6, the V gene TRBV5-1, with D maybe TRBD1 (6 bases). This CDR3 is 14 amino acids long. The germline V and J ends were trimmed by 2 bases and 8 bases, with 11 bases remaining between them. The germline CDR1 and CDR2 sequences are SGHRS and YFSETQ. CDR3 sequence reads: CASSLSGVDSPLHF. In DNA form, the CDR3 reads TGCGCCAGCAGCTTATCAGGGGTCGATTCACCCCTCCACTTT. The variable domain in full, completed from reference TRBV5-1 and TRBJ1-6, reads KAGVTQTPRYLIKTRGQQVTLSCSPISGHRSVSWYQQTPGQGLQFLFEYFSETQRNKGNFPGRFSGRQFSNSRSEMNVSTLELGDSALYLCASSLSGVDSPLHFGNGTRLTVT.

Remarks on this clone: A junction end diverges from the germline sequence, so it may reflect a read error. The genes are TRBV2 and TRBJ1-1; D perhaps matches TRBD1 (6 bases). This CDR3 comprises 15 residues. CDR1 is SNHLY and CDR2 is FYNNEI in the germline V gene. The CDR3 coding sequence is TGTGCCCGCAGTGGGGGCGGGGCGGGGGACACTGAAGCTTTCTTT. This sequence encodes CARSGGGAGDTEAFF.

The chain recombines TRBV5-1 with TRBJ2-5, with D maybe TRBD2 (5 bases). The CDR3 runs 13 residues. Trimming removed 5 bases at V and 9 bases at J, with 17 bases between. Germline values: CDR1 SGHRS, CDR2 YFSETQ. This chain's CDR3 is CASSRGVQEAQYF. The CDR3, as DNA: TGCGCCAGCAGTCGGGGAGTTCAGGAGGCCCAGTACTTC.

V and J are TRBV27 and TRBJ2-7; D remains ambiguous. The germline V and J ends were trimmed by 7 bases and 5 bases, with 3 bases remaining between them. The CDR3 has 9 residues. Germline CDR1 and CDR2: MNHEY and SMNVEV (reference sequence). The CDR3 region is CASTNEQYF. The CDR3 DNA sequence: TGTGCCAGCACTAACGAGCAGTACTTC.

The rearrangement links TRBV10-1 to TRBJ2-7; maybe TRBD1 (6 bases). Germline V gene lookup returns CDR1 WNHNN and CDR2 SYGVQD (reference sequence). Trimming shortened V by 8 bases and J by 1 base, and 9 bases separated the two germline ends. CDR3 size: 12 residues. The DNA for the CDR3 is TGCGCCAGCCGCCAGGGGTCCTACGAGCAGTACTTC. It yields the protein CASRQGSYEQYF.

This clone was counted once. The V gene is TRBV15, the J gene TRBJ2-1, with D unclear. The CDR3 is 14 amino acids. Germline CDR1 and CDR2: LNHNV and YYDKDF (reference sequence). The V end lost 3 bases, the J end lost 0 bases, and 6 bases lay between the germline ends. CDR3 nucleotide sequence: TGTGCCACCAGCAGCCTGAGCTCCTACAATGAGCAGTTCTTC. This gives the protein CATSSLSSYNEQFF.

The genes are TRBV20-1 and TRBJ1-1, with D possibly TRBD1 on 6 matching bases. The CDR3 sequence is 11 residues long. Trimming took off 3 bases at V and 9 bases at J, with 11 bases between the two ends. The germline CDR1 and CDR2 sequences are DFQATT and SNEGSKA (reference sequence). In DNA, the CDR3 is TGCAGTGCTAGGACAGGCCAGAAAGCTTTCTTT. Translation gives CSARTGQKAFF.

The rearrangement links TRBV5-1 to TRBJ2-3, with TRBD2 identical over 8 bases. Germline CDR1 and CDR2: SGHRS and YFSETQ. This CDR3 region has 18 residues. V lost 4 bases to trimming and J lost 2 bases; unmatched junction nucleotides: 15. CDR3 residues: CASSPLSAGALNTDTQYF. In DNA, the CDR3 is TGCGCCAGCAGCCCCTTATCAGCGGGGGCACTAAACACAGATACGCAGTATTTT.

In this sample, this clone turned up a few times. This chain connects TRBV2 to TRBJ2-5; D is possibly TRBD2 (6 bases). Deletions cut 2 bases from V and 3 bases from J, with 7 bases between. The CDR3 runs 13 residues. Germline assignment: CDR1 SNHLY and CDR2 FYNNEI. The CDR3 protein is CASSERREETQYF. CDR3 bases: TGTGCCAGCAGTGAACGGAGGGAAGAGACCCAGTACTTC.

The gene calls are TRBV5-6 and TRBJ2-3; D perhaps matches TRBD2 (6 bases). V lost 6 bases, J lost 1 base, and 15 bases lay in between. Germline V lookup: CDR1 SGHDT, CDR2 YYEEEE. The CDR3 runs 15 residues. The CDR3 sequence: CASKRTGGGTDTQYF. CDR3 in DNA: TGTGCCAGCAAAAGGACTGGCGGGGGCACAGATACGCAGTATTTT.

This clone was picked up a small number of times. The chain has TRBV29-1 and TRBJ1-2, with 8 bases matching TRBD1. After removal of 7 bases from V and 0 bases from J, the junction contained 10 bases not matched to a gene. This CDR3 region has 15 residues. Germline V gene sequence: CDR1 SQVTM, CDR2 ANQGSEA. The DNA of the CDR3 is TGCAGCGCCAGTGCAGGGGGCTCCGCTAACTATGGCTACACCTTC. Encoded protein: CSASAGGSANYGYTF.

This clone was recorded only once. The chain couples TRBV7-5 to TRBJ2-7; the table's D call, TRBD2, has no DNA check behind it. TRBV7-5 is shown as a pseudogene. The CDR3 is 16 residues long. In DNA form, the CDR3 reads TGTGTCAGAAGCTTTCATTTAGCGGGAGCTGTCCACGAGCAGTACTTC. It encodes CVRSFHLAGAVHEQYF.

Here the CDR3 reads CASRPNPGQGTDTQYF. CDR3 sequence (DNA): TGTGCCAGCAGACCGAACCCGGGACAGGGCACAGATACGCAGTATTTT. J is TRBJ2-3 and V is TRBV28; 8 bases align to TRBD1. Germline assignment: CDR1 MDHEN and CDR2 SYDVKM. The ends lost 6 bases at V and 1 base at J; junction bases unmatched: 9. This CDR3 is 16 amino acids long. The full variable domain, its missing parts supplied by reference TRBV28 and TRBJ2-3, is DVKVTQSSRYLVKRTGEKVFLECVQDMDHENMFWYRQDPGLGLRLIYFSYDVKMKEKGDIPEGYSVSREKKERFSLILESASTNQTSMYLCASRPNPGQGTDTQYFGPGTRLTVL.

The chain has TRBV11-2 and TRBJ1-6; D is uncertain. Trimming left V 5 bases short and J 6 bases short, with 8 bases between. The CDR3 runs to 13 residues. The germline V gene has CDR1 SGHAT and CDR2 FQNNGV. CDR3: CASSMGGNSPLHF. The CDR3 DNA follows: TGTGCCAGCAGCATGGGAGGTAATTCACCCCTCCACTTT.

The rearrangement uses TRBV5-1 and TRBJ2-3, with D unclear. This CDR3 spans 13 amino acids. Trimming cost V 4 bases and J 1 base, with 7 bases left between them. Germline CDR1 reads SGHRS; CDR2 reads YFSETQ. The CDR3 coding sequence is TGCGCCAGCAGCCCTGCGGGCACAGATACGCAGTATTTT. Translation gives CASSPAGTDTQYF.

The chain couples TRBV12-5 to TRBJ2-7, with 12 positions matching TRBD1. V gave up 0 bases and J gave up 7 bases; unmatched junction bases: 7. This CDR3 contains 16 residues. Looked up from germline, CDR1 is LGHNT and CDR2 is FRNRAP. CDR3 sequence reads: CASGLVLGQGAREQYF. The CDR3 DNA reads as TGTGCTAGTGGTTTGGTACTGGGACAGGGGGCTAGGGAGCAGTACTTC.

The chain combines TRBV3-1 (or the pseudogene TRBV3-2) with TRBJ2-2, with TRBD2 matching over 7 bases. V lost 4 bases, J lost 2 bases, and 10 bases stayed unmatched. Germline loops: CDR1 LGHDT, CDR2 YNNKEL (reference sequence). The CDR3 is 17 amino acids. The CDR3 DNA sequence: TGTGCCAGCAGCCTAGAACTGCGGGAGCTTAACACCGGGGAGCTGTTTTTT. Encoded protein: CASSLELRELNTGELFF.

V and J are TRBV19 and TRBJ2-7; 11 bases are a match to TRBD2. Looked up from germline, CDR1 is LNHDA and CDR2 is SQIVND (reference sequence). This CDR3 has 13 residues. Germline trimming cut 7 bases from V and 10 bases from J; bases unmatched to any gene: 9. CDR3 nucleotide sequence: TGTGCCAGTACGACTAGCGGGACCTTCGGACAGTACTTC. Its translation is CASTTSGTFGQYF.

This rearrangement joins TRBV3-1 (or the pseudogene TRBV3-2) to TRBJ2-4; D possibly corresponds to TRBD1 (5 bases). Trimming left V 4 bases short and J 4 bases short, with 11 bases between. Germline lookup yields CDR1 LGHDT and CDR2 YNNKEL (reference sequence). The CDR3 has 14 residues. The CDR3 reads CASSLSRAKNIQYF. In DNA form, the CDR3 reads TGTGCCAGCAGCCTAAGCAGGGCAAAAAACATTCAGTACTTC.

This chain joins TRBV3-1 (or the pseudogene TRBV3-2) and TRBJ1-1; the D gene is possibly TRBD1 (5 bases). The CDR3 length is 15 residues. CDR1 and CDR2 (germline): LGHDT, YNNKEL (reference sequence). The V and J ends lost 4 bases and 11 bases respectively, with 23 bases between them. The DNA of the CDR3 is TGTGCCAGCAGCCCGACAACACGGGGGGGTTCTTCGGCTTTCTTT. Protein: CASSPTTRGGSSAFF.

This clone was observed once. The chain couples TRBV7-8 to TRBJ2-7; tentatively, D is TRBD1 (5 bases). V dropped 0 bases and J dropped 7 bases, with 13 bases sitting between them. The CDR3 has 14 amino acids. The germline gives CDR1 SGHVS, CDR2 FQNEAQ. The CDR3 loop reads CASSLAGAPTEQYF. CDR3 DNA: TGTGCCAGCAGCTTAGCAGGGGCCCCTACAGAGCAGTACTTC. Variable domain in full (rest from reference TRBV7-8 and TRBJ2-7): GAGVSQSPRYKVAKRGQDVALRCDPISGHVSLFWYQQALGQGPEFLTYFQNEAQLDKSGLPSDRFFAERPEGSVSTLKIQRTQQEDSAVYLCASSLAGAPTEQYFGPGTRLTVT.

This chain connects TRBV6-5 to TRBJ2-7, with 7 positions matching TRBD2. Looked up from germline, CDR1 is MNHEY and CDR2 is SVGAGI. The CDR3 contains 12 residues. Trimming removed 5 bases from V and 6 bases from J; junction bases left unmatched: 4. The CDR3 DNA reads TGTGCCAGCAGTAGCGGGATGGGCGAGCAGTACTTC. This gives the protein CASSSGMGEQYF.

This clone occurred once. The CDR3 reads CASSLAGPYSGANVLTF. CDR3 DNA: TGTGCCAGCAGTTTAGCAGGGCCCTACTCTGGGGCCAACGTCCTGACTTTC. The chain is built from TRBV27 and TRBJ2-6, with D perhaps TRBD1 (5 bases). Between the trimmed V and J ends, which lost 2 bases and 0 bases, there was a span of 11 bases. This CDR3 region has 17 residues. Germline V gene sequence: CDR1 MNHEY, CDR2 SMNVEV (reference sequence). Filled out from reference TRBV27 and TRBJ2-6, the complete variable domain reads EAQVTQNPRYLITVTGKKLTVTCSQNMNHEYMSWYRQDPGLGLRQIYYSMNVEVTDKGDVPEGYKVSRKEKRNFPLILESPSPNQTSLYFCASSLAGPYSGANVLTFGAGSRLTVL.

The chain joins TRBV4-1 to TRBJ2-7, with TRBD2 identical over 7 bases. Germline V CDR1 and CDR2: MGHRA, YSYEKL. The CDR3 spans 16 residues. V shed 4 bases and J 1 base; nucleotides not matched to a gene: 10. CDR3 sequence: CASSPQPSGGSYEQYF. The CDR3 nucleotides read TGCGCCAGCAGCCCCCAACCTAGCGGAGGTTCCTACGAGCAGTACTTC.

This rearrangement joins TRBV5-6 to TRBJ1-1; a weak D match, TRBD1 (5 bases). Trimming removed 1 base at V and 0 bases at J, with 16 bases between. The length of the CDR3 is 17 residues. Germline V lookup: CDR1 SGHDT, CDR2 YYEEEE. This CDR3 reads CASSLPGTGTVNTEAFF. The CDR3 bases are TGTGCCAGCAGCTTGCCCGGTACCGGGACTGTGAACACTGAAGCTTTCTTT.